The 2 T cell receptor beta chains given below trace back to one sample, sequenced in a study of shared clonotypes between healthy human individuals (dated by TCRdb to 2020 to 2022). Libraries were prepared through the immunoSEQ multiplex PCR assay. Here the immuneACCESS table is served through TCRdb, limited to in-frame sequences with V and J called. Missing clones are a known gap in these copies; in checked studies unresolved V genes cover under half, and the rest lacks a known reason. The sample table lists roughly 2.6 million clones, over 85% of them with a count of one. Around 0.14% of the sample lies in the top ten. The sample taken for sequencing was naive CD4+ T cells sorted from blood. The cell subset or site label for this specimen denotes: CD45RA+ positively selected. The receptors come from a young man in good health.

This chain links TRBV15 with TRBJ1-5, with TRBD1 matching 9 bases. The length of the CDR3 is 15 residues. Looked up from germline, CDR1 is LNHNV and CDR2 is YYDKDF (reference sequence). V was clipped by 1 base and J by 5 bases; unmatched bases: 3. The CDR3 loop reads CATSRGGTGYQPQHF. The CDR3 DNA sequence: TGTGCCACCAGCAGAGGTGGGACAGGGTATCAGCCCCAGCATTTT.

This CDR3 is CASSVGTGQKNYEQYF. The CDR3 region has the DNA TGTGCCAGCAGCGTAGGGACCGGACAGAAGAACTACGAGCAGTACTTC. This chain uses TRBV9 with TRBJ2-7, with a weak D call TRBD1 (6 bases). Trimming removed 0 bases at V and 3 bases at J, with 16 bases between. Germline CDR1 SGDLS, CDR2 YYNGEE. This CDR3 is 16 amino acids long.